A single sample gave rise to the 16 T cell receptor beta chains below, sequenced in a study of shared clonotypes between healthy human individuals. Naive CD8 cells lacked CD45RO, underwent positive selection for CCR7 and left out terminally differentiated effector memory CD45RA+ cells. The table came from immunoSEQ multiplex PCR; TCRdb's copy has only in-frame clones and leaves some out. The data hold 2 million to 2.5 million clones, with about 95% observed a single time. Sequences were obtained from naive CD8+ T cells sorted from blood. The receptors here all came from a man between 18 and 29 years old in good health.

J is TRBJ1-3 and V is TRBV30; TRBD1 matches at 7 bases. CDR1 GTSNPN and CDR2 SVGIG come from the germline V gene (reference sequence). CDR3 size: 17 residues. V dropped 5 bases and J dropped 1; count of bases not matched to a gene: 14. The CDR3 DNA reads TGTGCCTGGTCCACAGGGGATATAGTCTTTTCTGGAAACACCATATATTTT. Amino acids: CAWSTGDIVFSGNTIYF.

The table lists this clone with a count of one. V and J are TRBV30 and TRBJ1-2, with no clear D. Germline V CDR1 and CDR2: GTSNPN, SVGIG (reference sequence). Deletions cut 8 bases from V and 4 bases from J, with 23 bases between. This CDR3 is built from 15 residues. CDR3 residues: CALLNLEPWGYGYTF. The CDR3 DNA sequence: TGTGCCCTATTAAACCTTGAACCCTGGGGCTATGGCTACACCTTC.

The J gene is TRBJ2-1, the V gene TRBV7-2; D may match TRBD1 or TRBD2 (5 bases each). CDR1 SGHTA and CDR2 FQGNSA come from the germline V gene. The length of the CDR3 is 15 residues. V was trimmed by 4 bases and J by 0 bases, leaving 10 bases between them. This CDR3 reads CASSWGSFSYNEQFF. DNA for the CDR3: TGTGCCAGCAGCTGGGGGAGCTTCTCCTACAATGAGCAGTTCTTC.

Turning to this clone: This sample also contains other DNA sequences that code for the same CDR3. The chain employs TRBV6-5 and TRBJ2-7, with no clear D. The CDR3 totals 14 residues. The V end was cut by 0 bases, the J end by 0 bases, with 6 bases between. The V gene's germline CDR1 is MNHEY and CDR2 SVGAGI. The chain's CDR3 is CASSYSDSSYEQYF. The CDR3 DNA reads TGTGCCAGCAGTTACTCTGACTCCTCCTACGAGCAGTACTTC.

V gene TRBV4-1 combines with J gene TRBJ1-1; the D gene is possibly TRBD1 (5 bases). Looked up from germline, CDR1 is MGHRA and CDR2 is YSYEKL. The CDR3 runs to 15 residues. V lost 4 bases and J lost 4, with 16 bases in between. The CDR3 loop is CASSPVYPGSTEAFF. The CDR3 DNA reads as TGCGCCAGCAGCCCCGTTTACCCAGGGAGCACTGAAGCTTTCTTT.

The chain couples TRBV6-1 to TRBJ2-7; no definite D call. The V gene lost 1 base and the J gene lost 0 bases, with 13 bases spanning the gap. In germline, CDR1 is MNHNS, CDR2 SASEGT. The CDR3 runs to 16 residues. The CDR3 bases are TGTGCCAGCAGTGAAGACCCCAGCGCCTACTCCTACGAGCAGTACTTC. This sequence encodes CASSEDPSAYSYEQYF.

The chain has TRBV29-1 and TRBJ2-2, with unresolved D. CDR3 length equals 15 residues. The germline gives CDR1 SQVTM, CDR2 ANQGSEA. V was trimmed by 5 bases and J by 0 bases, leaving 13 bases between them. CDR3 protein: CSVFLEDANTGELFF. The CDR3 DNA reads TGCAGCGTTTTTCTAGAGGACGCGAACACCGGGGAGCTGTTTTTT.

The chain recombines TRBV9 with TRBJ1-6; D not certain. Germline-derived CDR1 and CDR2 are SGDLS and YYNGEE. CDR3 length equals 17 residues. The V end lost 0 bases, the J end lost 0 bases, and 10 bases lay between the germline ends. The CDR3: CASSVAGLSSYNSPLHF. For the CDR3, the DNA is TGTGCCAGCAGCGTAGCGGGCCTGAGCTCCTATAATTCACCCCTCCACTTT.

The rearrangement links TRBV5-4 to TRBJ2-1; D is perhaps TRBD1 or TRBD2 (6 bases each). The CDR3 loop spans 14 amino acids. Germline assignment: CDR1 SGHNT and CDR2 YYREEE (reference sequence). V lost 7 bases and J lost 8, with 19 bases in between. The CDR3 DNA sequence: TGTGCCAGCCACACAAAAGGGGGGATCCATGAGCAGTTCTTC. Its protein is CASHTKGGIHEQFF. The full variable domain, its missing parts supplied by reference TRBV5-4 and TRBJ2-1, is ETGVTQSPTHLIKTRGQQVTLRCSSQSGHNTVSWYQQALGQGPQFIFQYYREEENGRGNFPPRFSGLQFPNYSSELNVNALELDDSALYLCASHTKGGIHEQFFGPGTRLTVL.

CDR3 in DNA: TGCGCCAGCAGCGTTCAGGGAGGCGGGAATCAGCCCCAGCATTTT. It is translated as CASSVQGGGNQPQHF. The chain joins TRBV4-1 to TRBJ1-5, with D perhaps matching TRBD1 (5 bases). The CDR3 has 15 residues. Germline values: CDR1 MGHRA, CDR2 YSYEKL. The ends were cut back, 5 bases at V and 4 bases at J, with 15 bases in the middle.

This chain connects TRBV28 to TRBJ2-5, with 7 bases that match TRBD1. V lost 6 bases, J lost 1 base, and 5 bases stayed unmatched. Germline V gene data show CDR1 as MDHEN and CDR2 as SYDVKM. This CDR3 comprises 14 residues. The DNA of the CDR3 is TGTGCCAGCAGCCAGGGACAGCTCCAAGAGACCCAGTACTTC. Its translation is CASSQGQLQETQYF.

This clone came up once. CDR3 coding DNA: TGTGCCAGCAGTGAACCGGCAGGGGGGGCCACTGAAGCTTTCTTT. Amino acids: CASSEPAGGATEAFF. The chain recombines TRBV2 with TRBJ1-1, with 7 nucleotides matching TRBD1. CDR3 size: 15 residues. Unmatched junction bases numbered 7, after V lost 2 bases and J lost 4 bases. Germline loops: CDR1 SNHLY, CDR2 FYNNEI.

The V call is TRBV23-1, the J call TRBJ1-6; the match to TRBD1 covers 9 bases. TRBV23-1 is marked as an open reading frame, function uncertain. This CDR3 is 21 amino acids long. V lost 0 bases, J lost 3 bases, and 15 bases stayed unmatched. The CDR3 DNA is TGCGCCAGCAGTCAATCCGGTTTGGACAGGGGCACGTCATACTATAATTCACCCCTCCACTTT. As protein: CASSQSGLDRGTSYYNSPLHF.

This sequence joins TRBV13 and TRBJ1-4; 7 positions match TRBD1. Germline V gene sequence: CDR1 PRHDT, CDR2 FYEKMQ (reference sequence). V lost 1 base, J lost 5 bases, and 7 bases stayed unmatched. CDR3 length: 16 residues. The CDR3, as DNA: TGTGCCAGCAGCTTAGCCACCGGGACAGAAAATGAAAAACTGTTTTTT. Translation: CASSLATGTENEKLFF.

The rearrangement links TRBV6-1 to TRBJ2-2; 9 nucleotides line up with TRBD1. The CDR3 has 15 amino acids. The J segment lost 4 bases and the V segment lost 4 bases, leaving 4 bases of the junction unmatched. CDR1 MNHNS and CDR2 SASEGT come from the germline V gene. The CDR3 region has the DNA TGTGCCAGCAGTGGGGGACAGGGAGGCACCGGGGAGCTGTTTTTT. Residues: CASSGGQGGTGELFF.

The CDR3 sequence is CASSLGTRAGRETQYF. The CDR3 DNA reads TGTGCCAGCAGTTTAGGGACTAGAGCGGGTCGAGAGACCCAGTACTTC. This rearrangement joins TRBV27 to TRBJ2-5, with 8 bases identical to TRBD2. The length of the CDR3 is 16 residues. The V gene end was trimmed by 2 bases and the J gene end by 4 bases; junction bases not matched to a gene: 9. The V gene's germline CDR1 is MNHEY and CDR2 SMNVEV (reference sequence).